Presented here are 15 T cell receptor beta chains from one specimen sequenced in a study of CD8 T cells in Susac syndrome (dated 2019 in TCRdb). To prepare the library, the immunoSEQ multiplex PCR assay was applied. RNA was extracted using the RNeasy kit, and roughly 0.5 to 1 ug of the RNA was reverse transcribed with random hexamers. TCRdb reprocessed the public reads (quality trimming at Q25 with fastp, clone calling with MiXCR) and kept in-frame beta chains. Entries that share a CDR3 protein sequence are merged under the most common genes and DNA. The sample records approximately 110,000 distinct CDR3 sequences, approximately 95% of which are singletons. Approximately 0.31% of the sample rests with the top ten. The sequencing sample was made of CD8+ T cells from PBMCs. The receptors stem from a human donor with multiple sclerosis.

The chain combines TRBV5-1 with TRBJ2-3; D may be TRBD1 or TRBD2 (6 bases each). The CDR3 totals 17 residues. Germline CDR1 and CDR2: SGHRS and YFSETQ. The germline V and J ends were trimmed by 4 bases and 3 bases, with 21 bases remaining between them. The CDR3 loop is CASSPSSLGGRTDTQYF. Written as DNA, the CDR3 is TGCGCCAGCAGCCCTAGTTCCTTGGGGGGCCGGACAGATACGCAGTATTTT.

CDR3 residues: CASSQESGTGVLGDTQYF. Written as DNA, the CDR3 is TGCGCCAGCAGCCAAGAATCGGGGACTGGTGTCTTGGGAGATACGCAGTATTTT. This chain joins TRBV4-1 and TRBJ2-3; D is perhaps TRBD2 (6 bases). Looked up from germline, CDR1 is MGHRA and CDR2 is YSYEKL. The ends were cut back, 0 bases at V and 5 bases at J, with 21 bases in the middle. The CDR3 consists of 18 residues.

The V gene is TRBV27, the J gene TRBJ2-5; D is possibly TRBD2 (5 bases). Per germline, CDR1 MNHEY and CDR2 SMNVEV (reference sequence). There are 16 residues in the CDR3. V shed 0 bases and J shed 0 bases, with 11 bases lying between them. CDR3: CASSLSLAGYQETQYF. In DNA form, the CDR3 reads TGTGCCAGCAGTTTATCGCTAGCTGGATACCAAGAGACCCAGTACTTC.

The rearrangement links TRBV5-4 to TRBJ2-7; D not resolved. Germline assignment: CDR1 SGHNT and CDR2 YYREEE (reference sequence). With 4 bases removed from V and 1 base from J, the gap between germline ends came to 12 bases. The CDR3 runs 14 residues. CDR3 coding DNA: TGTGCCAGCAGCCCCGGCGACGGATCCTACGAGCAGTACTTC. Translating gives CASSPGDGSYEQYF.

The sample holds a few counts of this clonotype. The CDR3 DNA is TGTGCCAGCAGCCCGGCGGAGGAGCAGTTCTTC. It specifies CASSPAEEQFF. J is TRBJ2-1 and V is TRBV7-9, with D uncertain. CDR1 SEHNR and CDR2 FQNEAQ come from the germline V gene (reference sequence). This CDR3 contains 11 residues. Trimming cost V 5 bases and J 10 bases, with 9 bases left between them.

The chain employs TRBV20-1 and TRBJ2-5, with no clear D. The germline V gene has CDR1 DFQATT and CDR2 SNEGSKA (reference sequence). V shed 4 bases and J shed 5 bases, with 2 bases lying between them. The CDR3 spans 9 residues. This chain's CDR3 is CSAKETQYF. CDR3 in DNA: TGCAGTGCTAAGGAGACCCAGTACTTC.

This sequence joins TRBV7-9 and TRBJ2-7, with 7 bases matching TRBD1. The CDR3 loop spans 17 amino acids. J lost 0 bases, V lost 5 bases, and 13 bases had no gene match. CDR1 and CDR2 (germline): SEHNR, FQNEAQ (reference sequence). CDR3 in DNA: TGTGCCAGCAGCGGAAGGGGGCGGCAGCGGAGCTCCTACGAGCAGTACGTC. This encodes CASSGRGRQRSSYEQYV.

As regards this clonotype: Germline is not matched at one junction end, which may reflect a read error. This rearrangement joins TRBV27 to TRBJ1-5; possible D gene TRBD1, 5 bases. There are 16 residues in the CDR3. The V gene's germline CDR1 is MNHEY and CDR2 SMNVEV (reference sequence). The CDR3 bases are TGTGCCAGCAGTTTAATGGGGCAGGGTAGCCATCAGCCCCAGCATTTT. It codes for CASSLMGQGSHQPQHF.

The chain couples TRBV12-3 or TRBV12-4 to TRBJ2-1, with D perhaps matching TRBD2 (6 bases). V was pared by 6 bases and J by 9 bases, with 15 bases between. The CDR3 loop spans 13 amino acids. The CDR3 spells CASSPTSKAEQFF. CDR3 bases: TGTGCCAGCAGCCCGACTAGTAAGGCTGAGCAGTTCTTC.

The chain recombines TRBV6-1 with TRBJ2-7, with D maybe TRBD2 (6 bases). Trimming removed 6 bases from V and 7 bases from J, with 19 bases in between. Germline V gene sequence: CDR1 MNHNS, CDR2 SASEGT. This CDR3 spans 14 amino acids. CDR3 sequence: CASRDYENFGEQYV. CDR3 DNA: TGTGCCAGCAGGGACTACGAAAACTTCGGAGAGCAGTACGTC.

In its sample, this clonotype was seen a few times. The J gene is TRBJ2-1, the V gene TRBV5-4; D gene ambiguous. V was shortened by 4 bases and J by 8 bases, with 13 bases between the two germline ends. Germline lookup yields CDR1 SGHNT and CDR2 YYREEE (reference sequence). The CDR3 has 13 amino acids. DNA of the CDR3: TGTGCCAGCAGCCCTACGGGTCGGGATGAGCAGTTCTTC. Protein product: CASSPTGRDEQFF.

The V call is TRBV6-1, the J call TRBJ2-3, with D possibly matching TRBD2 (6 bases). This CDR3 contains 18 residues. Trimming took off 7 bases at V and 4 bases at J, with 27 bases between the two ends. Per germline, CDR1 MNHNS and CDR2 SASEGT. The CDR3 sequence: CASTPRGAGRLKADTQYF. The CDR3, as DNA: TGTGCCAGCACCCCGCGCGGGGCGGGACGACTGAAGGCAGATACGCAGTATTTT.

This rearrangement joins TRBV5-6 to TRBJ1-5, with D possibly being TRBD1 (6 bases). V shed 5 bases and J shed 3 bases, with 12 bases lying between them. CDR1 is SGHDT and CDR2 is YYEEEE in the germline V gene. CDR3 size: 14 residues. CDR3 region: CASRWGHPNQPQHF. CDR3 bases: TGTGCCAGCAGATGGGGACACCCCAATCAGCCCCAGCATTTT. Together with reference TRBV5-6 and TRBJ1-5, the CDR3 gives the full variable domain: DAGVTQSPTHLIKTRGQQVTLRCSPKSGHDTVSWYQQALGQGPQFIFQYYEEEERQRGNFPDRFSGHQFPNYSSELNVNALLLGDSALYLCASRWGHPNQPQHFGDGTRLSIL.

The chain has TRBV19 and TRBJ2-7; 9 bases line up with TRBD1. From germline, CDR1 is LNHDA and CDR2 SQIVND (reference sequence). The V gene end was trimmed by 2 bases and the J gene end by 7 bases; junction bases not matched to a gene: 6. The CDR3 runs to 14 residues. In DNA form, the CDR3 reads TGTGCCAGTAGTATAACAGGGGGCCCCGAGGAGCAGTACTTC. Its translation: CASSITGGPEEQYF.

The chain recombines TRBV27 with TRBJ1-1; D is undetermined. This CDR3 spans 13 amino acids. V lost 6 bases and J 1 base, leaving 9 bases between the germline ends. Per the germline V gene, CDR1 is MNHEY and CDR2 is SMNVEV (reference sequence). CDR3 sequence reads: CASSLAQNTEAFF. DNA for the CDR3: TGTGCCAGCAGCCTGGCTCAGAACACTGAAGCTTTCTTT.